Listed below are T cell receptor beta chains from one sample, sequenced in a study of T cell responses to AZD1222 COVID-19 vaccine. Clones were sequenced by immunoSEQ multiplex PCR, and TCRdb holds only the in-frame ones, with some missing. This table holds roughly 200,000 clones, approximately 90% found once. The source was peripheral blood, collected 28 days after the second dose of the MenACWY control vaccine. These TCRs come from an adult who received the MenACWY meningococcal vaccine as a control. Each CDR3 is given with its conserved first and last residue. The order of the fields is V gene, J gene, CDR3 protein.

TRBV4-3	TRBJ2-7	CASSQDYAGADEQYF
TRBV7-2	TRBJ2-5	CASSPPTRPETQYF
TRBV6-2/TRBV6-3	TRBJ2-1	CASSTLGGGTNEQFF
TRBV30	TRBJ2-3	CAWSVGRDTQYF
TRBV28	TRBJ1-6	CASSFFLNNSPLHF
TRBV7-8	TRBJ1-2	CASSRIQGNYGYTF
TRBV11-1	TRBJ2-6	CASSLDRTAGANVLTF
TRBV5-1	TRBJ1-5	CASSYTGGGDQPQHF
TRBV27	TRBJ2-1	CASRRLDRDEQFF
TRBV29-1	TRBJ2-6	CSVVEGANVLTF
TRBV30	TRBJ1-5	CAWSSRGGLYSNQPQHF
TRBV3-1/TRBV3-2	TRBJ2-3	CASSQARGTPTDTQYF
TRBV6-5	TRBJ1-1	CASSSRGKNTEAFF
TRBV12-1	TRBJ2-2	CASSHCSGRSDTGELFF
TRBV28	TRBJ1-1	CASSLRGNMNTEAFF
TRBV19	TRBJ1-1	CASSSTGAQNTEAFF
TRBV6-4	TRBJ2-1	CASSQGGGNEQFF
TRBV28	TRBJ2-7	CASTGVHEQYF
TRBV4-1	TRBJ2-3	CASSPGLAGGWDTQYF
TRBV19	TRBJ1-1	CASSIRRAAEAFF
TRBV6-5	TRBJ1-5	CASRDVLLDQPQHF
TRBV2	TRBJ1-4	CASSSPGQGFGSTNEKLFF
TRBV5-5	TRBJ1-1	CASSPLDSLNTEAFF
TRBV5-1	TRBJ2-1	CASSFGQDNEQFF